These 18 T cell receptor beta chains were sequenced from one sample in a study of blood T cell repertoires in COVID-19 (dated by TCRdb to about 2020). The library was generated by the immunoSEQ multiplex PCR assay. The table comes from immuneACCESS by way of TCRdb, which keeps in-frame sequences with V and J called. Part of the clones is missing from these tables; in studies checked, under half for an unresolved V gene and the rest for unknown reasons. Counted in this sample were 400,000 to 550,000 clones; roughly 90% of them appeared once. The top ten constitute around 4.5% of the sample. The sequenced sample consisted of peripheral blood. All receptors derive from a woman aged 25 to 45 with acute or convalescent COVID-19.

The chain joins TRBV6-5 to TRBJ2-7; TRBD1 matches at 8 bases. Per germline, CDR1 MNHEY and CDR2 SVGAGI. Trimming cost V 7 bases and J 2 bases; bases outside gene matches: 7. CDR3 size: 14 residues. The CDR3 sequence is CASKSDRGTYEQYF. The CDR3 coding sequence is TGTGCCAGCAAATCCGACAGGGGAACCTACGAGCAGTACTTC.

V and J are TRBV27 and TRBJ1-1, with TRBD1 matching 7 bases. Germline assignment: CDR1 MNHEY and CDR2 SMNVEV (reference sequence). The J segment lost 1 base and the V segment lost 8 bases, leaving 10 bases of the junction unmatched. The CDR3 extends over 15 amino acids. Written as DNA, the CDR3 is TGTGCCAGCTTAACACCCAGGGGGGAGAACACTGAAGCTTTCTTT. As protein: CASLTPRGENTEAFF.

The chain employs TRBV5-4 and TRBJ2-3; TRBD2 matches 12 bases. The V gene's germline CDR1 is SGHNT and CDR2 YYREEE (reference sequence). V shed 3 bases and J 2 bases; nucleotides not matched to a gene: 10. The CDR3 consists of 18 residues. CDR3 region: CASSSLQRTSGATDTQYF. The CDR3 nucleotides read TGTGCCAGCAGCTCCCTCCAACGGACTAGCGGGGCCACAGATACGCAGTATTTT.

The V call is TRBV28, the J call TRBJ1-2; 10 nucleotides agree with TRBD1. Germline lookup yields CDR1 MDHEN and CDR2 SYDVKM. The CDR3 is made up of 14 amino acids. The V gene end was trimmed by 6 bases and the J gene end by 6 bases; junction bases not matched to a gene: 7. The CDR3 loop is CASRISGQGNGYTF. Written as DNA, the CDR3 is TGTGCCAGCAGGATCTCGGGACAGGGGAATGGCTACACCTTC.

V and J are TRBV7-9 and TRBJ2-3; possible D gene TRBD2, 6 bases. Trimming took 6 bases from V and 0 from J, leaving 16 bases between them. Germline V gene data show CDR1 as SEHNR and CDR2 as FQNEAQ (reference sequence). The length of the CDR3 is 16 residues. The CDR3 DNA reads as TGTGCCAGCAGTCTGCCCCCCGGGACTAGCACAGATACGCAGTATTTT. Its translation is CASSLPPGTSTDTQYF.

The V gene is TRBV6-1, the J gene TRBJ2-5; D may be TRBD1 (6 bases). The CDR3 spans 15 residues. CDR1 is MNHNS, CDR2 SASEGT, per germline. Trimming removed 2 bases from V and 4 bases from J, with 14 bases in between. The DNA of the CDR3 is TGTGCCAGCAGTGAACATGGACAGCGAGGAGAGACCCAGTACTTC. This codes for CASSEHGQRGETQYF.

The J gene is TRBJ2-5, the V gene TRBV7-9; the D gene is possibly TRBD2 (6 bases). In germline, CDR1 is SEHNR, CDR2 FQNEAQ (reference sequence). This CDR3 has 14 residues. V was shortened by 5 bases and J by 1 base, with 11 bases between the two germline ends. The chain's CDR3 is CASSLGGFQETQYF. The CDR3 nucleotides read TGTGCCAGCAGCCTCGGGGGTTTCCAAGAGACCCAGTACTTC.

This clone was detected only once. J is TRBJ2-7 and V is TRBV18; 7 positions match TRBD1. After removal of 3 bases from V and 2 bases from J, the junction contained 7 bases not matched to a gene. Germline lookup yields CDR1 KGHSH and CDR2 LQKENI. The CDR3 has 15 residues. The CDR3 reads CASSPRDSSPYEQYF. CDR3 nucleotide sequence: TGTGCCAGCTCACCCAGGGACAGTTCCCCCTACGAGCAGTACTTC.

The chain is built from TRBV10-3 and TRBJ2-5; D is undetermined. Germline assignment: CDR1 ENHRY and CDR2 SYGVKD. The CDR3 consists of 13 residues. Trimming stripped 6 bases from V and 1 base from J, with 9 bases between. This chain's CDR3 is CAIRNSIQETQYF. CDR3 in DNA: TGTGCCATCAGGAACAGCATCCAAGAGACCCAGTACTTC.

This chain links TRBV28 with TRBJ1-1; TRBD1 is a possible D gene (5 bases). This CDR3 region has 16 residues. From germline, CDR1 is MDHEN and CDR2 SYDVKM. The V end was cut by 2 bases, the J end by 1 base, with 14 bases between. The CDR3 DNA sequence: TGTGCCAGCAGTTTACACGCCGGGGGGAGGAACACTGAAGCTTTCTTT. Translation gives CASSLHAGGRNTEAFF.

The DNA for the CDR3 is TGTGCCAGCAGCCTACAGCCGGGACAGGGCTCCGCTGGAAACACCATATATTTT. Its translation: CASSLQPGQGSAGNTIYF. This chain links TRBV7-9 with TRBJ1-3; the match to TRBD1 covers 9 bases. Trimming cost V 5 bases and J 2 bases; bases outside gene matches: 13. This CDR3 contains 18 residues. Germline lookup yields CDR1 SEHNR and CDR2 FQNEAQ (reference sequence).

CDR3 region: CASSTTGGNEAFF. The CDR3 DNA sequence: TGTGCCAGTAGTACGACGGGGGGAAATGAAGCTTTCTTT. The chain uses TRBV19 and TRBJ1-1; a possible D gene is TRBD1 (5 bases). V was shortened by 4 bases and J by 7 bases, with 13 bases between the two germline ends. The V gene's germline CDR1 is LNHDA and CDR2 SQIVND (reference sequence). The CDR3 is 13 residues long.

The rearrangement joins TRBV27 to TRBJ2-7, with D tentatively TRBD1 (6 bases). Germline CDR1 and CDR2: MNHEY and SMNVEV (reference sequence). The CDR3 sequence is 14 residues long. V lost 8 bases to trimming and J lost 2 bases, with 16 bases between them. In nucleotides, the CDR3 is TGTGCCAGCTGGCTGGCAGGGACAACCTACGAGCAGTACTTC. Encoded protein: CASWLAGTTYEQYF.

The chain carries TRBV7-3 and TRBJ2-1; TRBD1 matches at 12 bases. Germline CDR1 reads SGHTA; CDR2 reads FQGTGA. This CDR3 contains 15 residues. J gave up 6 bases and V 1 base, and 1 base lay outside the gene matches. DNA for the CDR3: TGTGCCAGCAGCTTAATGGGACAGGGGGCCAATGAGCAGTTCTTC. It encodes CASSLMGQGANEQFF.

This clone was seen just once. V usage is TRBV13 and J usage is TRBJ2-1; D ambiguous. The germline V gene encodes CDR1 PRHDT and CDR2 FYEKMQ (reference sequence). Between the trimmed V and J ends, which lost 5 bases and 0 bases, there was a span of 14 bases. The CDR3 loop spans 16 amino acids. The CDR3, as DNA: TGTGCCAGCAGCCCTGGCGGAACTGACTCCTACAATGAGCAGTTCTTC. Encoded protein: CASSPGGTDSYNEQFF.

This clone was observed a single time. This chain joins TRBV5-1 and TRBJ2-1; D is unclear. With 3 bases removed from V and 12 bases from J, the gap between germline ends came to 10 bases. The CDR3 runs to 11 residues. Per germline, CDR1 SGHRS and CDR2 YFSETQ. The CDR3 here is CASSSGLGQFF. For the CDR3, the DNA is TGCGCCAGCAGCTCTGGGCTGGGGCAGTTCTTC.

The gene calls are TRBV5-8 and TRBJ2-3; possible D gene TRBD2, 5 bases. Germline CDR1 and CDR2: SGHTS and YDEGEE. The CDR3 contains 13 residues. Between the trimmed V and J ends, which lost 0 bases and 6 bases, there was a span of 8 bases. The CDR3 DNA follows: TGTGCCAGCAGCTTGGATGGAGGTGATACGCAGTATTTT. Amino acid sequence: CASSLDGGDTQYF.

The J gene is TRBJ2-2, the V gene TRBV6-6; 14 nucleotides match TRBD2. V lost 5 bases, J lost 0 bases, and 2 bases stayed unmatched. Germline CDR1 MNHNY, CDR2 SVGAGI (reference sequence). There are 17 residues in the CDR3. The CDR3 DNA reads TGTGCCAGCAGTCGGACTAGCGGGGGGACGAACACCGGGGAGCTGTTTTTT. Translated, it gives CASSRTSGGTNTGELFF.